Detailed here is one T cell receptor beta chain. J gave up 2 bases and V 1 base, and 4 bases lay outside the gene matches. The CDR3 length is 15 residues. Germline V gene sequence: CDR1 MNHNS, CDR2 SASEGT. The sample is drawn from a study of cytomegalovirus exposure and HLA in healthy donors. Study context: Samples from HLA-typed donors yielded about 85 million unique TCRs in an early data release.

All donors participated as healthy donors of bone marrow. The PCR contained 60 Vbeta and 13 Jbeta primers. TCRdb's copy holds only in-frame clones and misses some; the assay was immunoSEQ multiplex PCR. The sample has around 70,000 clones; roughly 70% are singletons. Material: PBMCs. The sequence derives from a man aged 70 or older in good health and CMV-seronegative. This chain uses TRBV6-1 with TRBJ2-7; 8 bases line up with TRBD1. CDR3 loop: CASSEETGATYEQYF. CDR3 DNA: TGTGCCAGCAGTGAAGAGACAGGGGCGACCTACGAGCAGTACTTC.